This TCR beta chain was found in a study of shared clonotypes between healthy human individuals. Study-wide points: Represented diversity (both genetic and exposure-history) was limited by the small number of donors. Depth of sequencing was expected to influence donor clonotype sharing. Richness estimates generally favored naive over memory subsets.

Comment on this clone: Its antigen is not known.

Looked up from germline, CDR1 is SGHRS and CDR2 is YFSETQ. The CDR3 has 16 amino acids. Between the trimmed V and J ends, which lost 0 bases and 1 base, there was a span of 14 bases. Once extracted for a subset, genomic DNA was divided evenly among several immunoSEQ plates. Produced via immunoSEQ multiplex PCR; TCRdb's table is partial and in-frame only. The table lists about 2.3 million clones, 85% to 95% of them singletons, with 0.3% to 0.4% in the top ten. The clonotype was recovered from a young man in good health. Some clones in this sample may be carry-over from other donors' samples. The chain couples TRBV5-1 to TRBJ2-7; D may match TRBD1 or TRBD2 (5 bases each). Specimen: naive CD4+ T cells from PBMCs. As for subset: CD45RA+ positively selected. DNA for the CDR3: TGCGCCAGCAGCTTGGCCGGGACCGCCGTTTCCTACGAGCAGTACTTC. Encoded protein: CASSLAGTAVSYEQYF.